This is a list of T cell receptor beta chains from one sample in a study of blood T cell repertoires in COVID-19. Profiled with immunoSEQ multiplex PCR; TCRdb holds only in-frame clones, not every one. The data contain 220,000 or so clones, 65% to 85% of them seen just once; the ten biggest clones take up 6.8%. Sequencing was performed on PBMCs or T cells enriched from blood (not recorded which). The origin of the receptors is a middle-aged woman who had recovered from COVID-19. Both conserved end residues are part of each CDR3. The order of the fields is J gene, CDR3 length, D gene, V gene, CDR3 protein, CDR3 DNA. The D gene is left open where the match is weak.

J: TRBJ2-1
length: 14
D: .
V: TRBV11-2
CDR3: CASSSLEVYNEQFF
DNA: TGTGCCAGCAGCTCGCTAGAAGTCTACAATGAGCAGTTCTTC

J: TRBJ2-5
length: 13
D: .
V: TRBV3-1/TRBV3-2
CDR3: CASSRGQRETQYF
DNA: TGTGCCAGCAGCCGCGGACAGAGGGAGACCCAGTACTTC

J: TRBJ2-3
length: 16
D: TRBD1
V: TRBV2
CDR3: CASSEGRTGGTDTQYF
DNA: TGTGCCAGCAGTGAAGGCCGGACAGGGGGGACAGATACGCAGTATTTT

J: TRBJ2-1
length: 16
D: TRBD2
V: TRBV24-1
CDR3: CATSDPGLAGANEQFF
DNA: TGTGCCACCAGTGATCCGGGACTAGCGGGAGCTAATGAGCAGTTCTTC

J: TRBJ1-2
length: 15
D: .
V: TRBV7-2
CDR3: CASSPAQGPYKGYTF
DNA: TGTGCCAGCAGCCCCGCCCAGGGCCCCTATAAGGGCTACACCTTC

J: TRBJ1-4
length: 17
D: TRBD1
V: TRBV5-4
CDR3: CASSSGQGAALREKLFF
DNA: TGTGCCAGCAGCTCAGGACAGGGGGCGGCACTGCGTGAAAAACTGTTTTTT

J: TRBJ2-2
length: 16
D: .
V: TRBV4-3
CDR3: CASSQDMQGVTGELFF
DNA: TGCGCCAGCAGCCAAGATATGCAGGGCGTCACCGGGGAGCTGTTTTTT

J: TRBJ1-1
length: 16
D: .
V: TRBV4-1
CDR3: CASSQGAGAGNTEAFF
DNA: TGCGCCAGCAGCCAAGGGGCAGGGGCCGGGAACACTGAAGCTTTCTTT

J: TRBJ1-2
length: 14
D: .
V: TRBV4-1
CDR3: CASSQRTGLYGYTF
DNA: TGCGCCAGCAGCCAGCGAACAGGCCTATATGGCTACACCTTC

J: TRBJ1-5
length: 16
D: TRBD1
V: TRBV19
CDR3: CASSPRTGNSNQPQHF
DNA: TGTGCCAGTAGTCCGAGGACAGGGAATAGCAATCAGCCCCAGCATTTT

J: TRBJ1-2
length: 13
D: TRBD1
V: TRBV10-1
CDR3: CASSENTGGGYTF
DNA: TGCGCCAGCAGTGAGAACACAGGGGGCGGCTACACCTTC

J: TRBJ2-5
length: 12
D: .
V: TRBV5-8
CDR3: CASRRGGETQYF
DNA: TGTGCCAGCAGGAGGGGAGGAGAGACCCAGTACTTC